A single sample is the source of the 14 T cell receptor beta chains below, sequenced in a study of T cells in Graves' hyperthyroidism and ophthalmopathy. Amplified regions were TCR beta CDR3 sequences from RNA transcripts. HTBI primers were used for first-round RT-PCR of the TCR CDR3. TCRdb ran MiXCR on the multiplex PCR reads and lists one entry per CDR3 protein. This table has about 640,000 distinct CDR3 sequences, around 20% appearing once. Sequencing was performed on blood. These receptor sequences come from a man younger than 45 with Graves' ophthalmopathy.

The chain's CDR3 is CSARDRGQITGELFF. CDR3 coding DNA: TGCAGTGCCCGGGACAGGGGGCAGATCACCGGGGAGCTGTTTTTT. The V call is TRBV20-1, the J call TRBJ2-2, with 12 bases aligning to TRBD1. With V trimmed by 6 bases and J by 4 bases, 6 bases remained unmatched. The germline V gene encodes CDR1 DFQATT and CDR2 SNEGSKA (reference sequence). CDR3 size: 15 residues.

V and J are TRBV9 and TRBJ2-1, with 7 nucleotides matching TRBD2. V shed 0 bases, J shed 3 bases, and the junction held 6 bases outside the gene matches. This CDR3 spans 16 amino acids. Germline values: CDR1 SGDLS, CDR2 YYNGEE. The CDR3 region has the DNA TGTGCCAGCAGCGTAGGTGGGAGGGCCGGCTACAATGAGCAGTTCTTC. Encoded protein: CASSVGGRAGYNEQFF.

This clonotype was counted between two and nine times. The V gene is TRBV20-1, the J gene TRBJ1-5; weak D call: TRBD1 (6 bases). The CDR3 consists of 13 residues. Germline V gene data show CDR1 as DFQATT and CDR2 as SNEGSKA (reference sequence). V lost 5 bases, J lost 3 bases, and 11 bases lay in between. CDR3 amino acids: CSASQGFNQPQHF. CDR3 sequence (DNA): TGCAGTGCTTCTCAGGGGTTCAATCAGCCCCAGCATTTT.

The sample holds a few counts of this clonotype. The J gene is TRBJ1-1, the V gene TRBV2; D gene uncertain. This CDR3 is built from 15 residues. The ends were cut back, 2 bases at V and 4 bases at J, with 14 bases in the middle. Germline V CDR1 and CDR2: SNHLY, FYNNEI. DNA of the CDR3: TGTGCCAGCAGTGAATGGGCGAATGGTCCCACTGAAGCTTTCTTT. Amino acids: CASSEWANGPTEAFF.

This clonotype was observed a handful of times. The chain recombines TRBV6-1 with TRBJ1-2; 8 positions match TRBD1. The CDR3 extends over 12 amino acids. Germline V CDR1 and CDR2: MNHNS, SASEGT. V gave up 11 bases and J gave up 4 bases; unmatched junction bases: 6. Written as DNA, the CDR3 is TGTGCCGCAAACAGGGGGTTCTATGGCTACACCTTC. Translated, it gives CAANRGFYGYTF.

This clonotype was observed many times. V and J are TRBV10-3 and TRBJ1-2; D remains ambiguous. CDR1 and CDR2 (germline): ENHRY, SYGVKD. This CDR3 spans 15 amino acids. Trimming cost V 0 bases and J 4 bases, with 12 bases left between them. The CDR3 region has the DNA TGTGCCATCAGTGAGTCCGGGCCACGGGTCTATGGCTACACCTTC. Protein sequence: CAISESGPRVYGYTF.

This clonotype was seen at least ten times. The CDR3 region is CASSASRKGDQPQHF. CDR3 coding DNA: TGTGCCAGCAGTGCGAGCCGGAAGGGAGATCAGCCCCAGCATTTT. J is TRBJ1-5 and V is TRBV27; D remains ambiguous. Deletions cut 5 bases from V and 5 bases from J, with 16 bases between. The CDR3 has 15 amino acids. CDR1 and CDR2 (germline): MNHEY, SMNVEV (reference sequence).

This chain joins TRBV28 and TRBJ1-5; D is ambiguous. Between the trimmed V and J ends, which lost 7 bases and 1 base, there was a span of 5 bases. CDR3 length: 12 residues. Germline V gene lookup returns CDR1 MDHEN and CDR2 SYDVKM. CDR3: CASNESNQPQHF. The CDR3, as DNA: TGTGCCAGCAATGAAAGCAATCAGCCCCAGCATTTT. Together with reference TRBV28 and TRBJ1-5, the CDR3 gives the full variable domain: DVKVTQSSRYLVKRTGEKVFLECVQDMDHENMFWYRQDPGLGLRLIYFSYDVKMKEKGDIPEGYSVSREKKERFSLILESASTNQTSMYLCASNESNQPQHFGDGTRLSIL.

CDR3 region: CASSSDDGTNYGYTF. The CDR3 nucleotides are TGTGCCAGCAGCAGTGACGACGGAACTAACTATGGCTACACCTTC. The chain employs TRBV28 and TRBJ1-2; unclear D gene. V lost 6 bases and J lost 0, with 14 bases in between. Germline V gene data show CDR1 as MDHEN and CDR2 as SYDVKM. The CDR3 loop spans 15 amino acids.

The J gene is TRBJ2-7, the V gene TRBV25-1; 7 nucleotides line up with TRBD1. CDR1 is MGHDK and CDR2 is SYGVNS in the germline V gene. Unmatched junction bases numbered 10, after V lost 4 bases and J lost 7 bases. The CDR3 length is 14 residues. The CDR3 nucleotides are TGTGCCAGCAGTGGGGGCAGGGGGACGGGGGAGCAGTACTTC. Its translation is CASSGGRGTGEQYF.

Points on this clonotype: A much bigger clone sits one base away, suggesting this may be a read error. The J gene is TRBJ2-3, the V gene TRBV27; 9 nucleotides match TRBD2. Germline values: CDR1 MNHEY, CDR2 SMNVEV (reference sequence). The J segment lost 0 bases and the V segment lost 7 bases, leaving 5 bases of the junction unmatched. This CDR3 region has 15 residues. The CDR3 loop reads CASTASGRSTDTQYF. CDR3 DNA: TGTGCCAGCACCGCAAGCGGGAGGAGCACAGATACGCAGTATTTT.

This clonotype turned up a few times. The chain joins TRBV7-9 to TRBJ2-2; maybe TRBD1 (6 bases). CDR1 is SEHNR, CDR2 FQNEAQ, per germline (reference sequence). The CDR3 is 14 amino acids. The V and J ends lost 5 bases and 1 base respectively, with 8 bases between them. CDR3 sequence reads: CASSRGQNTGELFF. Written as DNA, the CDR3 is TGTGCCAGCAGCCGGGGACAGAACACCGGGGAGCTGTTTTTT.

V gene TRBV2 combines with J gene TRBJ2-7; TRBD1 is a possible D gene (6 bases). Germline V gene data show CDR1 as SNHLY and CDR2 as FYNNEI. Deletions cut 6 bases from V and 6 bases from J, with 18 bases between. This CDR3 comprises 14 residues. In nucleotides, the CDR3 is TGTGCCAGCAGAGCAGGGGCAGGGGCCATCGAGCAGTACTTC. As protein: CASRAGAGAIEQYF.

This clonotype was recorded many times. The gene calls are TRBV28 and TRBJ2-3; perhaps TRBD2 as D (5 bases). Per the germline V gene, CDR1 is MDHEN and CDR2 is SYDVKM. This CDR3 is built from 15 residues. Trimming shortened V by 6 bases and J by 6 bases, and 19 bases separated the two germline ends. The DNA for the CDR3 is TGTGCCAGCAGCTCCTCCGGGCCCAGGAGGGATACGCAGTATTTT. It specifies CASSSSGPRRDTQYF. Supplemented by reference TRBV28 and TRBJ2-3, the full variable domain reads DVKVTQSSRYLVKRTGEKVFLECVQDMDHENMFWYRQDPGLGLRLIYFSYDVKMKEKGDIPEGYSVSREKKERFSLILESASTNQTSMYLCASSSSGPRRDTQYFGPGTRLTVL.